This TCR beta chain emerged from a study of T cell changes during pregnancy in multiple sclerosis. The repertoire was sequenced with immunoSEQ multiplex PCR; TCRdb's copy has only in-frame clones and lacks some. The profile shows about 100,000 clones, 92% of them singletons. Germline lookup yields CDR1 KGHSH and CDR2 LQKENI. The V segment lost 6 bases and the J segment 4 bases; nucleotides outside the gene matches: 9. This CDR3 contains 15 residues. The receptor was isolated from a female donor with multiple sclerosis, enrolled in a pregnancy study. V is TRBV18 and J is TRBJ1-3; 7 bases map to TRBD1. This sample comprised peripheral blood, obtained after pregnancy. The DNA for the CDR3 is TGTGCCAGCTCTTTCGTCGGACAGGACGGAAACACCATATATTTT. It yields the protein CASSFVGQDGNTIYF.